The 15 T cell receptor beta chains reported below all come from one sample, sequenced in a study of long-term antiretroviral therapy in people with HIV. Version v3.0 of the immunoSEQ assay was performed at survey level. The repertoire was sequenced with immunoSEQ multiplex PCR; TCRdb's copy has only in-frame clones and lacks some. The data contain about 21,000 clones, 82% of them singletons. The sequenced sample was unsorted PBMCs, obtained at the start of antiretroviral therapy. The receptors were gathered from a man between 45 and 60 years old with HIV.

The V and J genes are TRBV5-6 and TRBJ2-2; D may correspond to TRBD1 or TRBD2 (6 bases each). Germline-derived CDR1 and CDR2 are SGHDT and YYEEEE. Trimming pared 2 bases from V and 5 bases from J, leaving 13 bases between. This CDR3 has 15 residues. The CDR3 sequence: CASSLGGGGTGELFF. CDR3 bases: TGTGCCAGCAGCTTAGGCGGAGGGGGAACCGGGGAGCTGTTTTTT.

V gene TRBV7-3 combines with J gene TRBJ2-7; D may match TRBD1 or TRBD2 (5 bases each). The CDR3 loop spans 19 amino acids. Looked up from germline, CDR1 is SGHTA and CDR2 is FQGTGA. Trimming took off 4 bases at V and 6 bases at J, with 31 bases between the two ends. The CDR3 DNA follows: TGTGCCAGCAGCTATTCCCCTCCAGCCTACCCGGGGCCTGGAAGCGAGCAGTACTTC. Residues: CASSYSPPAYPGPGSEQYF.

This clone was seen a handful of times. The V and J genes are TRBV10-3 and TRBJ2-1, with TRBD1 identical over 8 bases. V lost 4 bases and J lost 3; bases outside the gene matches: 5. This CDR3 is built from 15 residues. The germline V gene has CDR1 ENHRY and CDR2 SYGVKD. CDR3 sequence reads: CAISGGQDFYNEQFF. CDR3 DNA: TGTGCCATCAGTGGGGGACAGGATTTCTACAATGAGCAGTTCTTC.

The gene calls are TRBV19 and TRBJ2-1; TRBD1 matches at 7 bases. V lost 3 bases, J lost 0 bases, and 2 bases stayed unmatched. Germline values: CDR1 LNHDA, CDR2 SQIVND (reference sequence). The CDR3 totals 15 residues. CDR3 nucleotide sequence: TGTGCCAGTAGTATGACAGGGAGCTCCTACAATGAGCAGTTCTTC. Translation: CASSMTGSSYNEQFF.

This chain uses TRBV5-4 with TRBJ2-7; the D gene could be TRBD1 or TRBD2 (5 bases each). Trimming removed 3 bases from V and 1 base from J, with 17 bases in between. Germline V gives CDR1 SGHNT, CDR2 YYREEE (reference sequence). The CDR3 is 16 amino acids. The chain's CDR3 is CASSSLFGTASYEQYF. CDR3 bases: TGTGCCAGCAGCTCACTTTTTGGGACCGCGTCCTACGAGCAGTACTTC.

V gene TRBV7-2 combines with J gene TRBJ1-1, with a tentative D call TRBD1 (6 bases). The germline CDR1 and CDR2 sequences are SGHTA and FQGNSA. V gave up 5 bases and J gave up 4 bases, with 17 bases separating them. The CDR3 consists of 15 residues. The CDR3 DNA sequence: TGTGCCAGCAGCGAACAGGGTCGGTTTGGCACTGAAGCTTTCTTT. Amino acids: CASSEQGRFGTEAFF. Drawing the rest from reference TRBV7-2 and TRBJ1-1, the complete variable domain is GAGVSQSPSNKVTEKGKDVELRCDPISGHTALYWYRQSLGQGLEFLIYFQGNSAPDKSGLPSDRFSAERTGGSVSTLTIQRTQQEDSAVYLCASSEQGRFGTEAFFGQGTRLTVV.

V gene TRBV6-1 combines with J gene TRBJ1-5; no reliable D call. From germline, CDR1 is MNHNS and CDR2 SASEGT. CDR3 size: 9 residues. Trimming left V 8 bases short and J 11 bases short, with 7 bases between. DNA for the CDR3: TGTGCCAGCGTCCAGGCCCAGCATTTT. Amino acids: CASVQAQHF.

This clone has just a few counts. The rearrangement links TRBV27 to TRBJ2-3; D not certain. The germline CDR1 and CDR2 sequences are MNHEY and SMNVEV (reference sequence). The V end lost 0 bases, the J end lost 1 base, and 5 bases lay between the germline ends. This CDR3 comprises 14 residues. CDR3 sequence reads: CASSLSHRTDTQYF. CDR3 sequence (DNA): TGTGCCAGCAGTTTATCCCACCGCACAGATACGCAGTATTTT.

The chain carries TRBV18 and TRBJ2-1; 7 positions match TRBD1. The J segment lost 6 bases and the V segment lost 0 bases, leaving 2 bases of the junction unmatched. The CDR3 is made up of 14 amino acids. Germline V gives CDR1 KGHSH, CDR2 LQKENI. The CDR3 is CASSPPAGGNEQFF. CDR3 nucleotide sequence: TGTGCCAGCTCACCACCGGCAGGGGGCAATGAGCAGTTCTTC.

The DNA for the CDR3 is TGTGCCAGTAGTTCTAGCGGGAGGGCCCTCGTGAGCACAGATACGCAGTATTTT. This sequence encodes CASSSSGRALVSTDTQYF. V is TRBV19 and J is TRBJ2-3; 12 bases line up with TRBD2. The CDR3 is 18 residues long. Germline V CDR1 and CDR2: LNHDA, SQIVND (reference sequence). Trimming removed 5 bases from V and 0 bases from J; junction bases left unmatched: 9.

The CDR3 sequence is CASSPRLGTNYNEQFF. The DNA for the CDR3 is TGTGCCAGCAGTCCCCGGCTGGGAACCAATTACAATGAGCAGTTCTTC. The rearrangement links TRBV6-6 to TRBJ2-1; unclear D gene. The CDR3 has 16 residues. CDR1 MNHNY and CDR2 SVGAGI come from the germline V gene (reference sequence). V lost 5 bases and J lost 4, with 18 bases in between.

The chain couples TRBV19 to TRBJ1-1; 7 bases map to TRBD1. CDR1 and CDR2 from the germline V gene are LNHDA and SQIVND (reference sequence). The V gene end was trimmed by 7 bases and the J gene end by 5 bases; junction bases not matched to a gene: 10. The CDR3 consists of 14 residues. The CDR3 spells CASTHRGGGTEAFF. The DNA for the CDR3 is TGTGCCAGTACCCACAGGGGTGGTGGAACTGAAGCTTTCTTT.

This rearrangement joins TRBV27 to TRBJ2-5; 10 nucleotides agree with TRBD1. This CDR3 has 17 residues. With 4 bases clipped from V and 5 bases from J, the junction kept 13 bases outside the gene matches. The germline gives CDR1 MNHEY, CDR2 SMNVEV (reference sequence). The CDR3 bases are TGTGCCAGCAGTTCTCGGACAGGGGGGATAGGTGGGGAGACCCAGTACTTC. It codes for CASSSRTGGIGGETQYF.

V gene TRBV12-5 combines with J gene TRBJ1-5; TRBD1 aligns across 12 bases. There are 19 residues in the CDR3. Trimming removed 3 bases from V and 2 bases from J; junction bases left unmatched: 11. Germline V gives CDR1 LGHNT, CDR2 FRNRAP. CDR3 loop: CASGLSGTGGVEGNQPQHF. In DNA form, the CDR3 reads TGTGCTAGTGGTTTATCCGGGACAGGGGGCGTTGAAGGCAATCAGCCCCAGCATTTT.

The chain has TRBV14 and TRBJ2-4, with a weak D call TRBD2 (6 bases). V gave up 4 bases and J gave up 8 bases, with 15 bases separating them. The germline V gene encodes CDR1 SGHDN and CDR2 FVKESK. The CDR3 totals 14 residues. CDR3 residues: CASSPQAGGYIQYF. Written as DNA, the CDR3 is TGTGCCAGCAGCCCGCAGGCCGGGGGTTACATTCAGTACTTC.